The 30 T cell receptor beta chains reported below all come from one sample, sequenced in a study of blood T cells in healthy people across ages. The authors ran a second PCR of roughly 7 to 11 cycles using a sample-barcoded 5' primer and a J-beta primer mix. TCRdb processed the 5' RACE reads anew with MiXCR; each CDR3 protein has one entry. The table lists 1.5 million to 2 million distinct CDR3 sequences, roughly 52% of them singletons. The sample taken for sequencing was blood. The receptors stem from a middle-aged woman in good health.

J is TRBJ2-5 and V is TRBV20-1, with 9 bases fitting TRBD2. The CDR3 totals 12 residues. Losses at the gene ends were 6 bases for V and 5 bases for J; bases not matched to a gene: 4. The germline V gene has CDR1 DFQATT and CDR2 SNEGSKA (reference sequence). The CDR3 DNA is TGCAGTGCCGTCGGACTAGCGGAGACCCAGTACTTC. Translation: CSAVGLAETQYF.

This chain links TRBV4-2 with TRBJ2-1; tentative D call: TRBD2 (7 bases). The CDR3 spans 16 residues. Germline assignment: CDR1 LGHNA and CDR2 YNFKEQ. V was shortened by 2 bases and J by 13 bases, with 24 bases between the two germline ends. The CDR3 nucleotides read TGTGCCAGCAGCCAAATACCAGGGGCACGGGGGGAGACCCAGTTCTTC. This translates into CASSQIPGARGETQFF.

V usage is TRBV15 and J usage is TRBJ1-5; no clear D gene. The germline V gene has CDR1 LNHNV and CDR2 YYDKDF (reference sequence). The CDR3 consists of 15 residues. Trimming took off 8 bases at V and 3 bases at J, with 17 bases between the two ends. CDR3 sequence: CATGAGIGYNQPQHF. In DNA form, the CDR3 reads TGTGCCACCGGCGCAGGCATTGGTTACAATCAGCCCCAGCATTTT.

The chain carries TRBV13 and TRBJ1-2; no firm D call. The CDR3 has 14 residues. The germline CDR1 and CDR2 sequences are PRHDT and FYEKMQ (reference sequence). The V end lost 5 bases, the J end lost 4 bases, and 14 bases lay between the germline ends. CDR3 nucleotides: TGTGCCAGCAGCCCTAACTCAGTGAGCTATGGCTACACCTTC. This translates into CASSPNSVSYGYTF.

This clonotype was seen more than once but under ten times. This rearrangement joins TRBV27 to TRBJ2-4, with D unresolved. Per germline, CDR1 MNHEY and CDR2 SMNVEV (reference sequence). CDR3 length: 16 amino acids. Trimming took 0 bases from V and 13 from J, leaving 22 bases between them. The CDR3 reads CASSLSNGSPTMVQYF. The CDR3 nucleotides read TGTGCCAGCAGTTTATCAAACGGATCCCCTACGATGGTGCAGTACTTC.

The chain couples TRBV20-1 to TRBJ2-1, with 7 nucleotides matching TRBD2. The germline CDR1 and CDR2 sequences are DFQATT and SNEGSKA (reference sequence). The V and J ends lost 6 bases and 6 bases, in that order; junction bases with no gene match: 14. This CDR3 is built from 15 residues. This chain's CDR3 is CSAGMSGADGNEQFF. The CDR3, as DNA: TGCAGTGCCGGAATGAGCGGGGCCGACGGCAATGAGCAGTTCTTC.

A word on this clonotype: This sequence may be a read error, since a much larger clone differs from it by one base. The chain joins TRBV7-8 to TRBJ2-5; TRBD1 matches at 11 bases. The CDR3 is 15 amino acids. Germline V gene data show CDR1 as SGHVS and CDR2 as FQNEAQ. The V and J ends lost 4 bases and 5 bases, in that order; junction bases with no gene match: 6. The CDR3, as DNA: TGTGCCAGCAGCTGCCGGACAGGGGGCGCGGAGACCCAGTACTTC. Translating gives CASSCRTGGAETQYF.

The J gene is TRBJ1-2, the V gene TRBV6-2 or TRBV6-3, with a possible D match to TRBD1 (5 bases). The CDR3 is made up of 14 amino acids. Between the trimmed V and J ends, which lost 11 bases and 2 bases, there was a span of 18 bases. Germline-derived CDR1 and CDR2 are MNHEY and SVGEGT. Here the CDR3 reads CASAPDSPNYGYTF. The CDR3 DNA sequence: TGTGCCTCCGCGCCTGACAGCCCGAACTATGGCTACACCTTC.

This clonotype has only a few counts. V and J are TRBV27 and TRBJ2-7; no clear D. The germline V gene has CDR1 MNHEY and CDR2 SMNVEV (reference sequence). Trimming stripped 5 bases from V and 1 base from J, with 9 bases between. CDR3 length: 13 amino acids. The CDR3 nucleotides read TGTGCCAGCAGTCCCTATAATTCCTACGAGCAGTACTTC. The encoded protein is CASSPYNSYEQYF.

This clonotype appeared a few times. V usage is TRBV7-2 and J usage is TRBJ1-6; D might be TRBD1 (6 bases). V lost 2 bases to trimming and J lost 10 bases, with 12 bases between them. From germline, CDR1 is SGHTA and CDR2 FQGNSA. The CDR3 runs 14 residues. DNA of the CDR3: TGTGCCAGCAGCTTACTACAGGGTCGGTCACCCCTCCACTTT. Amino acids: CASSLLQGRSPLHF.

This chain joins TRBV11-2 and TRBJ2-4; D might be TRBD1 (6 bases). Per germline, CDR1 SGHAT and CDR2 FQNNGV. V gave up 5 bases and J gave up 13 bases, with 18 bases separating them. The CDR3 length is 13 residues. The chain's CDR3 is CASSPHRVGEQYF. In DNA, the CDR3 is TGTGCCAGCAGCCCTCACAGGGTAGGGGAGCAGTACTTC.

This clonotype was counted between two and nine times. The CDR3 here is CASSEGISRQETQYF. The CDR3 DNA sequence: TGTGCCAGCAGCGAGGGGATTTCCCGCCAAGAGACCCAGTACTTC. This chain uses TRBV5-4 with TRBJ2-4; D tentatively fits TRBD1 or TRBD2 (5 bases each). The tail of the sequence fits TRBJ2-5 better, so the J call may be wrong. The CDR3 is made up of 15 amino acids. CDR1 is SGHNT, CDR2 YYREEE, per germline (reference sequence).

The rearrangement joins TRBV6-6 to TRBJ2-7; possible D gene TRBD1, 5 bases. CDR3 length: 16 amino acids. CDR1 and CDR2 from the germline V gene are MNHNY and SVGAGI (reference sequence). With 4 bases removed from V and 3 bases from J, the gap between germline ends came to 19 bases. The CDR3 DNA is TGTGCCAGCAGTTCGGGCAGGGCACCGATTTACTACGAGCAGTACTTC. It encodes CASSSGRAPIYYEQYF.

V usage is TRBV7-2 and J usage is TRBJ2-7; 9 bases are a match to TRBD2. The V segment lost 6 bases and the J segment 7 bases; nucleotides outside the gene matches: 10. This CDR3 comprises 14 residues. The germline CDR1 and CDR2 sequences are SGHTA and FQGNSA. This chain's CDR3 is CASRGLARAHEQYF. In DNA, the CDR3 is TGTGCCAGCAGGGGACTAGCCAGGGCCCATGAGCAGTACTTC.

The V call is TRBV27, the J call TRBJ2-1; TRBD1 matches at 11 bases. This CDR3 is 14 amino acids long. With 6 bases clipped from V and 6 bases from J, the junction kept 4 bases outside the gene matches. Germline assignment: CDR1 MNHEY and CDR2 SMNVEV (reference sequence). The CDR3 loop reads CASRGQGASNEQFF. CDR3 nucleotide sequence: TGTGCCAGCAGAGGACAGGGGGCAAGCAATGAGCAGTTCTTC.

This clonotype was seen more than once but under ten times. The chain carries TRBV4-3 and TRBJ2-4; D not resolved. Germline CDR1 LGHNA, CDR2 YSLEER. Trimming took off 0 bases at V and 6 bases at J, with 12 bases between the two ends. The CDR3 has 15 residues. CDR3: CASSQELVKANIQYF. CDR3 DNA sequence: TGCGCCAGCAGCCAAGAACTGGTTAAGGCAAACATTCAGTACTTC.

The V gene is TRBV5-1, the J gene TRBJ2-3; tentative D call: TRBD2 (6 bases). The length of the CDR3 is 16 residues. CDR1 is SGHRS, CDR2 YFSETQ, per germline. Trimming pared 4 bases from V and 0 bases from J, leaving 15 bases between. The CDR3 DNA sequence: TGCGCCAGCAGCCTTCGGGCGGGGAGTAGCACAGATACGCAGTATTTT. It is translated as CASSLRAGSSTDTQYF.

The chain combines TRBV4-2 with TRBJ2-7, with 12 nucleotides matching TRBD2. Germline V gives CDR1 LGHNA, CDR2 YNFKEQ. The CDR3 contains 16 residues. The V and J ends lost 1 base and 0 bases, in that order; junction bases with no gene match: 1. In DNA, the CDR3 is TGTGCCAGCAGCCAAGGACTAGCGGGGGCCTCCTACGAGCAGTACTTC. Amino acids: CASSQGLAGASYEQYF.

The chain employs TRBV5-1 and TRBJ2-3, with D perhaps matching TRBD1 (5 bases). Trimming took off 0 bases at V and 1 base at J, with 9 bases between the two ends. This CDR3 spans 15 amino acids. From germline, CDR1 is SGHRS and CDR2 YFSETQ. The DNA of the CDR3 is TGCGCCAGCAGCTTGGTCAGGGATCGCACAGATACGCAGTATTTT. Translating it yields CASSLVRDRTDTQYF. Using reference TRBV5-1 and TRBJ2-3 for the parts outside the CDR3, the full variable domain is KAGVTQTPRYLIKTRGQQVTLSCSPISGHRSVSWYQQTPGQGLQFLFEYFSETQRNKGNFPGRFSGRQFSNSRSEMNVSTLELGDSALYLCASSLVRDRTDTQYFGPGTRLTVL.

The CDR3 nucleotides read TGTGCCAGCAGTTGGCCTTGGGACAGGGGTTACAATCAGCCCCAGCATTTT. Translating gives CASSWPWDRGYNQPQHF. The chain carries TRBV6-6 and TRBJ1-5; 10 bases map to TRBD1. The ends lost 4 bases at V and 3 bases at J; junction bases unmatched: 9. The CDR3 sequence is 17 residues long. Germline V CDR1 and CDR2: MNHNY, SVGAGI (reference sequence).

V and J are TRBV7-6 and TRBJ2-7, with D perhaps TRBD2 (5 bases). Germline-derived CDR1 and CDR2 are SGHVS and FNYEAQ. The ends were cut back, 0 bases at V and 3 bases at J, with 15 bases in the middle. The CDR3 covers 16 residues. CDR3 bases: TGTGCCAGCAGCTTAGCCCCTCTGAGCGGATTCTACGAGCAGTACTTC. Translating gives CASSLAPLSGFYEQYF.

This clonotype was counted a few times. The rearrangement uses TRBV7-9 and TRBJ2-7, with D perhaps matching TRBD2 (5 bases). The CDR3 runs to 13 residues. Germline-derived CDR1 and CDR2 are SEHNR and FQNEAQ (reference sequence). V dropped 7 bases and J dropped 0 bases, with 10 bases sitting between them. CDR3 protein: CASNEGASYEQYF. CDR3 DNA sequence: TGTGCCAGCAACGAGGGTGCCTCCTACGAGCAGTACTTC.

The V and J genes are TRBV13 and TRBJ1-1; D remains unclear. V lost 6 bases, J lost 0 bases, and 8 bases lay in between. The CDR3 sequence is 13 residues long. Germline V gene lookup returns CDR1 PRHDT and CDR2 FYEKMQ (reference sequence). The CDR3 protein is CASSNSLNTEAFF. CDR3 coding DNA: TGTGCCAGCAGTAATTCTCTGAACACTGAAGCTTTCTTT.

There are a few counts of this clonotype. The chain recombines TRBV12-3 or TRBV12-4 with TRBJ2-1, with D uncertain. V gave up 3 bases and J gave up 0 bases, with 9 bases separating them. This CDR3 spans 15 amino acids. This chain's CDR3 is CASSFRLSSYNEQFF. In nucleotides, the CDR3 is TGTGCCAGCAGTTTTAGGTTAAGCTCCTACAATGAGCAGTTCTTC.

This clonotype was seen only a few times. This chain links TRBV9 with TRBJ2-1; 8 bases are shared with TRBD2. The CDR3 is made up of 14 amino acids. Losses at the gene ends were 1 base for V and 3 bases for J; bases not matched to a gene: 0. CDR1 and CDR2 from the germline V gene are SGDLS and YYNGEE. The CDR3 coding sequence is TGTGCCAGCAGCGTAACTAGCGGCTACAATGAGCAGTTCTTC. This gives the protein CASSVTSGYNEQFF.

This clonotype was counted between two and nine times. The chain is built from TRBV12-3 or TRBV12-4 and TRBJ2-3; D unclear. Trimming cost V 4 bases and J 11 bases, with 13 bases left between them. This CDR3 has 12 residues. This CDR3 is CASSSPRLGQYF. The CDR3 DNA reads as TGTGCCAGCAGTTCCCCCCGCCTTGGGCAGTATTTT.

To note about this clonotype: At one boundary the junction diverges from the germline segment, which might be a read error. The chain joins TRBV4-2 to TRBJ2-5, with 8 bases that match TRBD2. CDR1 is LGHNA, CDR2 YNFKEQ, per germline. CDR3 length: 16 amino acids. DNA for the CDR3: TGTGCCAGCAGCCAAGAAATAGCGGGACCCCAAGAGGCCCAGTACTTC. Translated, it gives CASSQEIAGPQEAQYF.

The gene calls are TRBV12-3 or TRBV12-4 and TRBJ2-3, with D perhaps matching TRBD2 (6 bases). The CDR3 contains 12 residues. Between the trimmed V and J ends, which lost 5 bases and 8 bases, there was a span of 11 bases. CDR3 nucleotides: TGTGCCAGCAGTGCGGGGCTGGGTACGCAGTATTTT. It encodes CASSAGLGTQYF.

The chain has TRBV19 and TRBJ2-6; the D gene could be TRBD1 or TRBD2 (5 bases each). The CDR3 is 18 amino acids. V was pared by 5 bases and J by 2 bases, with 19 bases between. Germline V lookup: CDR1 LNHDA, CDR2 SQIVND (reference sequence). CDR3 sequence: CASSASGTRVAGANVLTF. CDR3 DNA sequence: TGTGCCAGTAGTGCGTCCGGGACGAGGGTCGCTGGGGCCAACGTCCTGACTTTC.

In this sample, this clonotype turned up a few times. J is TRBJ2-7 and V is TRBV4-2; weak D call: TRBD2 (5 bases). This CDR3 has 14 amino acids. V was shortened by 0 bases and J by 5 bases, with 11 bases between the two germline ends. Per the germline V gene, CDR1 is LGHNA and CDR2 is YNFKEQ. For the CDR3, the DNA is TGTGCCAGCAGCCAAGAATTCGGGGTGGACGAGCAGTACTTC. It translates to CASSQEFGVDEQYF.